This entry concerns a single TCR beta chain. These data are taken from a study of T cell changes during pregnancy in multiple sclerosis. This CDR3 region has 15 residues. Germline trimming cut 7 bases from V and 1 base from J; bases unmatched to any gene: 7. Germline CDR1 and CDR2: MNHEY and SVGAGI. Sequenced by immunoSEQ multiplex PCR; TCRdb stores in-frame clones only, minus some. The table lists around 120,000 clones, approximately 90% of them singletons. The chain joins TRBV6-5 to TRBJ2-3; 8 nucleotides line up with TRBD1. The input for sequencing was peripheral blood, taken after pregnancy. The clonotype comes from a female donor with multiple sclerosis, enrolled in a pregnancy study. In nucleotides, the CDR3 is TGTGCCAGCACCGGACAGGGTAGAGGCACAGATACGCAGTATTTT. Protein product: CASTGQGRGTDTQYF.